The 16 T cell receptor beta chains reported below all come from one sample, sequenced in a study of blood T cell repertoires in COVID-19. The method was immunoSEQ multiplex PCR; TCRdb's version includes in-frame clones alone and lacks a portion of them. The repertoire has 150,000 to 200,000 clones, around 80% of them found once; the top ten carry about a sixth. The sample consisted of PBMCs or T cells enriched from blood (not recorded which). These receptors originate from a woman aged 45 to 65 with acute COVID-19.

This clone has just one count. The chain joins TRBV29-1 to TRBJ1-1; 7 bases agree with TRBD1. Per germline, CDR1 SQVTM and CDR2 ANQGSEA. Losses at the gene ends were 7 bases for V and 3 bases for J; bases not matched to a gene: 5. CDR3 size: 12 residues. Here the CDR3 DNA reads TGCAGCGCCCGACAGGGAGACACTGAAGCTTTCTTT. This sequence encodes CSARQGDTEAFF.

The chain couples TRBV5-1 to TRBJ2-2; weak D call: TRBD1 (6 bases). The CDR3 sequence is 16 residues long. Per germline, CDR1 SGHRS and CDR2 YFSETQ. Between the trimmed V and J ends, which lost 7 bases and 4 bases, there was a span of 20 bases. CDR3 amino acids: CASCLDRTGTTGELFF. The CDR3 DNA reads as TGCGCCAGCTGCCTCGACAGGACTGGAACCACCGGGGAGCTGTTTTTT.

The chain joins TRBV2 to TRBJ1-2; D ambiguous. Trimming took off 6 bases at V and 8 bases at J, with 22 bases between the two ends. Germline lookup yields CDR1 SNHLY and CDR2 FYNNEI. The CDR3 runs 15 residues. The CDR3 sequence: CASSDLRSRVGGYTF. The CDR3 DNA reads TGTGCCAGCAGCGACCTGCGGTCCCGGGTCGGGGGCTACACCTTC.

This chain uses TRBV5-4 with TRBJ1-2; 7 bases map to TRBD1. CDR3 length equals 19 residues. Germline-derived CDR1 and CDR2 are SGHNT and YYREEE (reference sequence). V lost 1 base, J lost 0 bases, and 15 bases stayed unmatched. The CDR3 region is CASSLRQGSSSSANYGYTF. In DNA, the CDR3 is TGTGCCAGCAGCTTGAGACAGGGCTCCTCTTCGTCAGCTAACTATGGCTACACCTTC. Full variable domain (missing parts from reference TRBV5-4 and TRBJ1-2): ETGVTQSPTHLIKTRGQQVTLRCSSQSGHNTVSWYQQALGQGPQFIFQYYREEENGRGNFPPRFSGLQFPNYSSELNVNALELDDSALYLCASSLRQGSSSSANYGYTFGSGTRLTVV.

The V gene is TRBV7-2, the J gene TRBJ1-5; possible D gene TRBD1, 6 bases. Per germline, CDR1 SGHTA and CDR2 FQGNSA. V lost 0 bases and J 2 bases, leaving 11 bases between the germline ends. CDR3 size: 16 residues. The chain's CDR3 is CASSLAGGWGNQPQHF. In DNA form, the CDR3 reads TGTGCCAGCAGCTTAGCAGGGGGTTGGGGCAATCAGCCCCAGCATTTT.

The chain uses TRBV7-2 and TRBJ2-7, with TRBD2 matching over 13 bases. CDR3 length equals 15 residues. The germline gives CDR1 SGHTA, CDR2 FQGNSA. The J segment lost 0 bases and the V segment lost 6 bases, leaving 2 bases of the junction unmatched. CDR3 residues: CASSRLAGGSYEQYV. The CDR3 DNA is TGTGCCAGCAGTAGACTAGCGGGGGGCTCCTACGAGCAGTACGTC.

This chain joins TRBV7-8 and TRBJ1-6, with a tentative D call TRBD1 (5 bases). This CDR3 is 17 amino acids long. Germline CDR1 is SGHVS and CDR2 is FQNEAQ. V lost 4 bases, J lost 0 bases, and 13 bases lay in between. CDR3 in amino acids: CASSSDSLSSYNSPLHF. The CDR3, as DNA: TGTGCCAGCAGCTCCGACAGCCTCAGCTCCTATAATTCACCCCTCCACTTT.

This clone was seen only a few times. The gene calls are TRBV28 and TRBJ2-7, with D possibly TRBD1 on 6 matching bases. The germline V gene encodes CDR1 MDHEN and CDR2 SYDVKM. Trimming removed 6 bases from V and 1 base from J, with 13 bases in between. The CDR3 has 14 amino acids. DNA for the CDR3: TGTGCCAGCAGCCCACCCCAGGGGTCCTACGAGCAGTACGTC. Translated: CASSPPQGSYEQYV.

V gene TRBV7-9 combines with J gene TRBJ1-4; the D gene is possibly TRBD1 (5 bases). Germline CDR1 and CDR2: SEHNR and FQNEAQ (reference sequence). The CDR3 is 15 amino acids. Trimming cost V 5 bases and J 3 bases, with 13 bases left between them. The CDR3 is CASSLGGSSNEKLFF. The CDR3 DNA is TGTGCCAGCAGCCTGGGGGGTTCGTCTAATGAAAAACTGTTTTTT.

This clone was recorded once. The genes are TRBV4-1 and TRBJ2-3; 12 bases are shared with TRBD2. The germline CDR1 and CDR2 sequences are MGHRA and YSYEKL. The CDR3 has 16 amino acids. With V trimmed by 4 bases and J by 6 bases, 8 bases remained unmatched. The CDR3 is CASSPGLAGWVDTQYF. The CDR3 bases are TGCGCCAGCAGCCCAGGACTAGCGGGATGGGTTGATACGCAGTATTTT.

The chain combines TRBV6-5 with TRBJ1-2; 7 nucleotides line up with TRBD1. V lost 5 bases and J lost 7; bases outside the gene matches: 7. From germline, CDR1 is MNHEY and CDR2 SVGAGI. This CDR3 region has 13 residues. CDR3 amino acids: CASSLQGVSGYTF. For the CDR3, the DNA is TGTGCCAGCAGTCTTCAGGGGGTCTCTGGCTACACCTTC.

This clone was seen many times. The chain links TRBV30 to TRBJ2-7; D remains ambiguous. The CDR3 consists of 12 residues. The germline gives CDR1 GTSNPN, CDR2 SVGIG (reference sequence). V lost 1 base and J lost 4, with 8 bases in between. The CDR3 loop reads CAWSANGYEQYV. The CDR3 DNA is TGTGCCTGGAGTGCGAACGGGTACGAGCAGTACGTC.

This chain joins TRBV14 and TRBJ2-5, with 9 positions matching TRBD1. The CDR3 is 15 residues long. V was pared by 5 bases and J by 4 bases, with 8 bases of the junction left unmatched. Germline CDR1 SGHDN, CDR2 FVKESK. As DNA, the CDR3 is TGTGCCAGCAGCTTGTACAGGGGGCTTACAGAGACCCAGTACTTC. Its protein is CASSLYRGLTETQYF.

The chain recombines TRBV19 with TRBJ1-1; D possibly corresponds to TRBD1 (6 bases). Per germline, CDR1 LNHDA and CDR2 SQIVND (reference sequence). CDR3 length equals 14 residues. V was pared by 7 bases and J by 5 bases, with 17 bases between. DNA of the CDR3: TGTGCCAGTATCCCCAGGGGCGTCGTAACTGAAGCTTTCTTT. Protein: CASIPRGVVTEAFF.

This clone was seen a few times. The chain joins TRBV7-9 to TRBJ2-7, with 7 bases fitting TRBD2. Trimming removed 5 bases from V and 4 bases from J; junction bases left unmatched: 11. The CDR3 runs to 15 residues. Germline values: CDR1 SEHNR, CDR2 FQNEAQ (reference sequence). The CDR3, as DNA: TGTGCCAGCAGCCATAAAATGGCTAGCGGTTACGAGCAGTACGTC. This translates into CASSHKMASGYEQYV.

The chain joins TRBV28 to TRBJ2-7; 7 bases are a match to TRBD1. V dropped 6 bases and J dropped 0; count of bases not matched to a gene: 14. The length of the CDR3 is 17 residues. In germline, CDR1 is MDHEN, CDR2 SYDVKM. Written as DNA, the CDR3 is TGTGCCAGCAGCCCGACCCTGACAGGGTCCGTCTCCTACGAGCAGTACGTC. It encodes CASSPTLTGSVSYEQYV.